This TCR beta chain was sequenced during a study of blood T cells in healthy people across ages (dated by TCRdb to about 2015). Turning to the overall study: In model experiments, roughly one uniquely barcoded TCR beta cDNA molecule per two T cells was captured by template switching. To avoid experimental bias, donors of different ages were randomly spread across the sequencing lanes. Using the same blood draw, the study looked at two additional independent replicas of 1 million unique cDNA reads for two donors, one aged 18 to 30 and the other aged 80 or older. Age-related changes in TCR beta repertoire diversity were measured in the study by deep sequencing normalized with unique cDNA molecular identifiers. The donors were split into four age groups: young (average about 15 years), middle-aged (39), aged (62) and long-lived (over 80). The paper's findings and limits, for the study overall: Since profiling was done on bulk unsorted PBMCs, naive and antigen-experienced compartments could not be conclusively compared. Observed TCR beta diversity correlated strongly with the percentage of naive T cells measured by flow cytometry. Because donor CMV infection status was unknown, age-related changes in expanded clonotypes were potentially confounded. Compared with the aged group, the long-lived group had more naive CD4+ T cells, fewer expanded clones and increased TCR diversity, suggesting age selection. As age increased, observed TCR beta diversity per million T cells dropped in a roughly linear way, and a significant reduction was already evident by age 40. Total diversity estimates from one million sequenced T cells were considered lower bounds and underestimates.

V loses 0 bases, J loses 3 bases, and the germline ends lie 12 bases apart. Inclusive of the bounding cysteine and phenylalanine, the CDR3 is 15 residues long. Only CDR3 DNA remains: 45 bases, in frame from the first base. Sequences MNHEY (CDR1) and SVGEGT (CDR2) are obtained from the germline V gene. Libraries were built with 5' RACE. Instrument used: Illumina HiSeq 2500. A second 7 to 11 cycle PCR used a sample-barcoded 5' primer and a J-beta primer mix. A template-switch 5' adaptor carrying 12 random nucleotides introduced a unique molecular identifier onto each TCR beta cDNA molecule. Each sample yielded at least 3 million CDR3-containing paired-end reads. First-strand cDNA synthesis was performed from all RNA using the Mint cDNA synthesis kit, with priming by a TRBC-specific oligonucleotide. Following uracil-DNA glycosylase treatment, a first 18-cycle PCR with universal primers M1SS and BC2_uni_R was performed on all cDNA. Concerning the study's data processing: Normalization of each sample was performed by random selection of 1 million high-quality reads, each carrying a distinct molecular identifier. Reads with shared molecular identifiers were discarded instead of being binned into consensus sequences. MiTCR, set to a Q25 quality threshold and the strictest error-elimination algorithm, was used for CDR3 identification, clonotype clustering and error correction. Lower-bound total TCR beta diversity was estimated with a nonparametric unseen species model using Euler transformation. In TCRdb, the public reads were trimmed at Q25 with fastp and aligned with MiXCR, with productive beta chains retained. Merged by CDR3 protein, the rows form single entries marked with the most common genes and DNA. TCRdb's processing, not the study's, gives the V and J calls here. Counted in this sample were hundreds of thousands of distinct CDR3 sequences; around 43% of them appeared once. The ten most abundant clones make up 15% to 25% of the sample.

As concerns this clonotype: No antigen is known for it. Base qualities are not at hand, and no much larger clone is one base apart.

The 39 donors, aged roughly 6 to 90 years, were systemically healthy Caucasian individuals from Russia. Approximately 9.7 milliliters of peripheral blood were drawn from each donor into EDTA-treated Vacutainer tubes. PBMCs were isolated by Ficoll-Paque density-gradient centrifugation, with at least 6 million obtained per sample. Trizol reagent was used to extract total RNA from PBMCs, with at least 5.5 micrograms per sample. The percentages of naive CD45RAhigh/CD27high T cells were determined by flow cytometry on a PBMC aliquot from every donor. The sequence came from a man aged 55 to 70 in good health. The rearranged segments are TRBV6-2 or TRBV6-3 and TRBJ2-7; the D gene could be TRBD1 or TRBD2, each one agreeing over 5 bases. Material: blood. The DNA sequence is TGTGCCAGCAGTTACTCGAGTCGGGGCAACTACGAGCAGTACTTC. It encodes CASSYSSRGNYEQYF.